These 9 T cell receptor beta chains share one sample of origin, sequenced in a study of molecular identifiers for immune sequencing clone quantification. TCRdb re-derived calls from the PCR reads in MiXCR, one entry per CDR3 protein. The repertoire holds around 300,000 distinct CDR3 sequences, with 24% as singletons. Sequences were obtained from naive CD8+ T cells from blood, with Jurkat cell RNA spiked in. The subset: FACS-sorted CD8+CD4-CCR7+CD45RA+ naive T cells. Source of these receptors: a human donor in good health. Some libraries in this study had Jurkat cell RNA spiked in.

The CDR3 bases are TGCAGTGCCGGGGGGTGGGGGGACAACCCGCATGTAACCGGTGAGCAGTACTTC. Amino acids: CSAGGWGDNPHVTGEQYF. The genes are TRBV20-1 and TRBJ2-7; TRBD2 might be the D (7 bases). Germline CDR1 is DFQATT and CDR2 is SNEGSKA (reference sequence). Trimming took 6 bases from V and 7 from J, leaving 34 bases between them. The CDR3 length is 18 residues.

Details on this clonotype: Being one base from a much bigger clone, this may be a read error. The gene calls are TRBV2 and TRBJ2-3; 8 positions match TRBD2. V shed 0 bases and J 4 bases; nucleotides not matched to a gene: 9. This CDR3 has 17 residues. Looked up from germline, CDR1 is SNHLY and CDR2 is FYNNEI. This chain's CDR3 is CASSEAPDGGDPDTQYF. CDR3 DNA: TGTGCCAGCAGTGAAGCGCCTGACGGGGGGGACCCAGATACGCAGTATTTT.

This clonotype was detected once. One junction end does not reproduce the germline sequence, and a read error may be involved. This rearrangement joins TRBV6-2 or TRBV6-3 to TRBJ2-3, with 10 nucleotides matching TRBD2. The V gene's germline CDR1 is MNHEY and CDR2 SVGEGT. The CDR3 covers 15 residues. The DNA of the CDR3 is TGTGCCAGCAGTTCTAGCGGGGGCTACACAGGTACGCAGTATTTT. It codes for CASSSSGGYTGTQYF.

This clonotype has ten or more counts. The J gene is TRBJ2-3, the V gene TRBV6-5; D could derive from TRBD1 or TRBD2 (5 bases each). V was shortened by 0 bases and J by 2 bases, with 12 bases between the two germline ends. This CDR3 spans 16 amino acids. Germline-derived CDR1 and CDR2 are MNHEY and SVGAGI. CDR3 DNA sequence: TGTGCCAGCAGTTACTCTAGCGAACAGGTCACAGATACGCAGTATTTT. This translates into CASSYSSEQVTDTQYF.

There are many counts of this clonotype. The rearrangement uses TRBV28 and TRBJ1-1; TRBD1 is a possible D gene (5 bases). The CDR3 runs 12 residues. The germline V gene has CDR1 MDHEN and CDR2 SYDVKM. V lost 8 bases and J 3 bases, leaving 10 bases between the germline ends. The CDR3 here is CASGDSHTEAFF. As DNA, the CDR3 is TGTGCCAGCGGCGACAGCCACACTGAAGCTTTCTTT.

For this clonotype: One end of the junction varies from germline; a read error may be responsible. The chain uses TRBV7-9 and TRBJ2-5; 11 bases are shared with TRBD1. CDR1 is SEHNR and CDR2 is FQNEAQ in the germline V gene (reference sequence). The CDR3 runs 15 residues. CDR3 bases: TGTGCCAGCAGCTCCAGGGACAGGGGGGACGAGACCCTGTACTTC. Translation: CASSSRDRGDETLYF.

Of note for this clonotype: A much larger clone differs by one base, so this may be a read error. The chain employs TRBV7-6 and TRBJ1-1; possible D gene TRBD1, 5 bases. The CDR3 is 14 residues long. V was clipped by 5 bases and J by 5 bases, with 15 bases between them. The germline gives CDR1 SGHVS, CDR2 FNYEAQ. The CDR3 DNA reads as TGTGCCAGCAGCCGGCCCGGGGCCAGGACTGAAGCTTTCTTT. It translates to CASSRPGARTEAFF.

This clonotype was observed a handful of times. This chain connects TRBV25-1 to TRBJ2-1, with 8 bases that match TRBD2. Germline loops: CDR1 MGHDK, CDR2 SYGVNS. V was clipped by 6 bases and J by 4 bases; unmatched bases: 5. This CDR3 is 14 amino acids long. In DNA form, the CDR3 reads TGTGCCAGCAGCGGGGGGGGGCTATACAATGAGCAGTTCTTC. Amino acid sequence: CASSGGGLYNEQFF.

This clonotype has a handful of counts. The DNA for the CDR3 is TGTGCCAGCACCAATCCAGGGCAGGTTTCCACTGAAGCTTTCTTT. Translation gives CASTNPGQVSTEAFF. The V and J genes are TRBV2 and TRBJ1-1, with D possibly TRBD1 on 5 matching bases. Germline values: CDR1 SNHLY, CDR2 FYNNEI. Deletions cut 7 bases from V and 4 bases from J, with 19 bases between. The length of the CDR3 is 15 residues.